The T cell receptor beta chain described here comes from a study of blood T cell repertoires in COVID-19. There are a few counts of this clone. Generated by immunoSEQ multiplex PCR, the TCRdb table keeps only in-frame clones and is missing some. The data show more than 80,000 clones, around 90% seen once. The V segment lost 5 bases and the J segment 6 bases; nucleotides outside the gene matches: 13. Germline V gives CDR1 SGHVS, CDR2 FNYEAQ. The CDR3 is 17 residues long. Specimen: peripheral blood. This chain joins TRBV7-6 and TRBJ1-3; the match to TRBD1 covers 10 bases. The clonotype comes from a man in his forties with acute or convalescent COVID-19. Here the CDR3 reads CASSLRAGTGVENTIYF. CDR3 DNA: TGTGCCAGCAGCCTCCGAGCCGGGACAGGGGTTGAAAACACCATATATTTT.